A single sample gave rise to the 21 T cell receptor beta chains below, sequenced in a study of blood T cell repertoires in COVID-19. TCRdb's table, derived via immunoSEQ multiplex PCR, lists solely in-frame clones and lacks some. The sample yields roughly 40,000 clones, 85% to 90% seen once. The sequenced sample was peripheral blood. The receptor set was obtained from a man aged 45-65 years in a cohort sampled during active COVID-19.

Written as DNA, the CDR3 is TGTGCCAGCAGTGAGGGCGTGCAGGGAACCATATATTTT. Translation gives CASSEGVQGTIYF. The chain employs TRBV2 and TRBJ1-3; D perhaps matches TRBD1 (5 bases). The CDR3 is 13 amino acids. Between the trimmed V and J ends, which lost 3 bases and 10 bases, there was a span of 13 bases. Germline loops: CDR1 SNHLY, CDR2 FYNNEI.

The genes are TRBV4-3 and TRBJ2-7, with TRBD1 matching over 8 bases. V lost 1 base, J lost 4 bases, and 6 bases stayed unmatched. In germline, CDR1 is LGHNA, CDR2 YSLEER. The CDR3 contains 15 residues. In nucleotides, the CDR3 is TGCGCCAGCAGCCAAGGCAGGGGGCAAATATACGAGCAGTACTTC. The encoded protein is CASSQGRGQIYEQYF.

This chain joins TRBV2 and TRBJ1-2; 8 bases map to TRBD1. Germline loops: CDR1 SNHLY, CDR2 FYNNEI. V was pared by 7 bases and J by 8 bases, with 15 bases of the junction left unmatched. The CDR3 totals 15 residues. In DNA, the CDR3 is TGTGCCAGCACTATGTATGTCAGGGGGCTAAGGGGCTACACCTTC. Its translation: CASTMYVRGLRGYTF. The full variable domain, with the rest looked up from reference TRBV2 and TRBJ1-2, is EPEVTQTPSHQVTQMGQEVILRCVPISNHLYFYWYRQILGQKVEFLVSFYNNEISEKSEIFDDQFSVERPDGSNFTLKIRSTKLEDSAMYFCASTMYVRGLRGYTFGSGTRLTVV.

This chain links TRBV9 with TRBJ2-1, with 11 bases matching TRBD2. J lost 8 bases, V lost 3 bases, and 4 bases had no gene match. Germline V CDR1 and CDR2: SGDLS, YYNGEE. There are 14 residues in the CDR3. In DNA, the CDR3 is TGTGCCAGCAGCGGTAGCGGGGGGGCCGATGAGCAGTTCTTC. This sequence encodes CASSGSGGADEQFF.

The chain has TRBV18 and TRBJ2-6; D may be TRBD1 (5 bases). The germline CDR1 and CDR2 sequences are KGHSH and LQKENI. This CDR3 region has 17 residues. Trimming removed 4 bases from V and 1 base from J, with 14 bases in between. CDR3: CASSRMVTVSGANVLTF. The CDR3 DNA reads as TGTGCCAGCTCACGGATGGTGACAGTATCTGGGGCCAACGTCCTGACTTTC.

The chain couples TRBV7-3 to TRBJ2-7; 10 positions agree with TRBD1. The CDR3 runs to 16 residues. The germline gives CDR1 SGHTA, CDR2 FQGTGA. V trimming: 5 bases; J trimming: 2 bases; junction bases outside the gene matches: 9. The CDR3 region is CASSIGQGELTYEQYF. For the CDR3, the DNA is TGTGCCAGCAGCATTGGACAGGGGGAGTTAACCTACGAGCAGTACTTC. Filled out from reference TRBV7-3 and TRBJ2-7, the complete variable domain reads GAGVSQTPSNKVTEKGKYVELRCDPISGHTALYWYRQSLGQGPEFLIYFQGTGAADDSGLPNDRFFAVRPEGSVSTLKIQRTERGDSAVYLCASSIGQGELTYEQYFGPGTRLTVT.

The CDR3 loop is CATSSPRQRDEKLFF. The CDR3 DNA sequence: TGTGCCACCAGCAGTCCTCGACAGCGGGATGAAAAACTGTTTTTT. V gene TRBV15 combines with J gene TRBJ1-4; D possibly corresponds to TRBD1 (5 bases). This CDR3 has 15 amino acids. V lost 3 bases to trimming and J lost 6 bases, with 14 bases between them. From germline, CDR1 is LNHNV and CDR2 YYDKDF (reference sequence).

The chain employs TRBV7-9 and TRBJ2-1; tentatively, D is TRBD2 (5 bases). CDR3 length: 12 residues. CDR1 SEHNR and CDR2 FQNEAQ come from the germline V gene (reference sequence). Trimming stripped 6 bases from V and 6 bases from J, with 9 bases between. This CDR3 reads CASRTNINEQFF. CDR3 sequence (DNA): TGTGCCAGCAGGACTAACATCAATGAGCAGTTCTTC.

The rearrangement joins TRBV6-5 to TRBJ2-1; possibly TRBD1 for D (5 bases). Germline loops: CDR1 MNHEY, CDR2 SVGAGI. The CDR3 has 11 residues. V lost 6 bases, J lost 15 bases, and 15 bases lay in between. The CDR3 here is CASRLQEGAFF. Written as DNA, the CDR3 is TGTGCCAGCAGATTACAAGAAGGGGCGTTCTTC.

This chain connects TRBV9 to TRBJ2-1; 8 nucleotides match TRBD2. This CDR3 comprises 16 residues. Looked up from germline, CDR1 is SGDLS and CDR2 is YYNGEE. V gave up 4 bases and J gave up 1 base; unmatched junction bases: 7. The CDR3 reads CASSPSGGASYNEQFF. CDR3 DNA sequence: TGTGCCAGCAGCCCCAGCGGGGGAGCGTCCTACAATGAGCAGTTCTTC.

This chain links TRBV19 with TRBJ2-1, with a tentative D call TRBD1 (6 bases). Germline V lookup: CDR1 LNHDA, CDR2 SQIVND (reference sequence). The CDR3 is 15 amino acids. Deletions cut 5 bases from V and 3 bases from J, with 14 bases between. DNA of the CDR3: TGTGCCAGTAGTCCCTCCGGACAGCTCTACAATGAGCAGTTCTTC. Its translation: CASSPSGQLYNEQFF.

The chain joins TRBV6-4 to TRBJ2-3, with 10 nucleotides matching TRBD1. The germline V gene has CDR1 MRHNA and CDR2 SNTAGT. V dropped 3 bases and J dropped 7; count of bases not matched to a gene: 13. This CDR3 is 17 amino acids long. CDR3 nucleotides: TGTGCCAGCAGTGAACGGGCTGAGACAGGGGGCTTGAATACGCAGTATTTT. This translates into CASSERAETGGLNTQYF.

The rearrangement joins TRBV15 to TRBJ2-2; 7 positions agree with TRBD1. CDR1 and CDR2 (germline): LNHNV, YYDKDF (reference sequence). CDR3 size: 16 residues. Trimming took 0 bases from V and 3 from J; bases not matched to a gene: 4. The CDR3 spells CATSRDLTGDTGELFF. DNA for the CDR3: TGTGCCACCAGCAGAGATCTCACAGGGGACACCGGGGAGCTGTTTTTT.

This chain connects TRBV5-1 to TRBJ2-7, with 10 bases that match TRBD1. The CDR3 is made up of 15 amino acids. From germline, CDR1 is SGHRS and CDR2 YFSETQ. With V trimmed by 3 bases and J by 5 bases, 8 bases remained unmatched. CDR3 nucleotide sequence: TGCGCCAGCAGCTCTAGACAGGGGGCGGGCGACGAGCAGTACTTC. Protein: CASSSRQGAGDEQYF.

This chain connects TRBV28 to TRBJ1-2, with a possible D match to TRBD1 (6 bases). The V end was cut by 6 bases, the J end by 5 bases, with 16 bases between. This CDR3 comprises 14 residues. Per the germline V gene, CDR1 is MDHEN and CDR2 is SYDVKM. CDR3 DNA: TGTGCCAGCAGCCTGAGCGGGGGCGGGTATGGCTACACCTTC. Translated, it gives CASSLSGGGYGYTF.

The chain is built from TRBV11-3 and TRBJ2-2; TRBD1 agrees at 7 bases. The CDR3 is 15 amino acids. Germline loops: CDR1 SGHNT, CDR2 YENEEA. The V gene end was trimmed by 5 bases and the J gene end by 1 base; junction bases not matched to a gene: 4. CDR3 protein: CASSRRTGNTGELFF. CDR3 DNA: TGTGCCAGCAGCAGGCGGACAGGGAACACCGGGGAGCTGTTTTTT.

The chain employs TRBV12-5 and TRBJ1-2; maybe TRBD1 (5 bases). The germline CDR1 and CDR2 sequences are LGHNT and FRNRAP. This CDR3 spans 12 amino acids. V gave up 1 base and J gave up 8 bases, with 8 bases separating them. The CDR3 spells CASGLEGRGYTF. The CDR3 DNA reads as TGTGCTAGTGGTTTGGAGGGGCGCGGCTACACCTTC.

This chain links TRBV20-1 with TRBJ2-1; D perhaps matches TRBD2 (6 bases). V was shortened by 3 bases and J by 2 bases, with 17 bases between the two germline ends. Germline V gives CDR1 DFQATT, CDR2 SNEGSKA (reference sequence). The CDR3 sequence is 16 residues long. The CDR3 nucleotides read TGCAGTGCTAGTGACACCGGGACTCGCGCCTACAATGAGCAGTTCTTC. This encodes CSASDTGTRAYNEQFF.

The V and J genes are TRBV16 and TRBJ1-2; 8 positions match TRBD1. V gave up 0 bases and J gave up 7 bases; unmatched junction bases: 4. The germline V gene has CDR1 KGHSY and CDR2 FQNENV. The CDR3 sequence is 14 residues long. CDR3 in amino acids: CASSQSPGGSGYTF. CDR3 DNA: TGTGCCAGCAGCCAATCTCCAGGGGGCAGTGGCTACACCTTC.

The chain is built from TRBV6-5 and TRBJ1-1; TRBD1 agrees at 8 bases. J lost 11 bases, V lost 5 bases, and 10 bases had no gene match. The CDR3 length is 13 residues. The germline V gene has CDR1 MNHEY and CDR2 SVGAGI. The CDR3 DNA sequence: TGTGCCAGCAGTCCGCTGTGGACAGGGAGGGCTTTCTTT. Amino acids: CASSPLWTGRAFF.

The V and J genes are TRBV9 and TRBJ1-1; D not resolved. V shed 0 bases and J shed 4 bases, with 7 bases lying between them. Germline loops: CDR1 SGDLS, CDR2 YYNGEE. CDR3 length: 13 amino acids. CDR3 region: CASSVGSGTEAFF. The CDR3 bases are TGTGCCAGCAGCGTAGGGTCCGGCACTGAAGCTTTCTTT.